The 9 T cell receptor beta chains below all came from one sample that was sequenced in a study of blood T cell repertoires in COVID-19. Clones were sequenced by immunoSEQ multiplex PCR, and TCRdb holds only the in-frame ones, with some missing. Of a few hundred thousand clones in the sample, roughly 87% were seen once. What was sequenced was PBMCs or T cells enriched from blood (not recorded which). The origin of the receptors is a woman under 40 who had recovered from COVID-19.

DNA of the CDR3: TGTGCCAGCAGTGAAATCTTCAGCGGGGGCCCGCCGAACCAAGAGACCCAGTACTTC. It yields the protein CASSEIFSGGPPNQETQYF. V is TRBV6-1 and J is TRBJ2-5; 8 nucleotides align to TRBD2. The CDR3 has 19 amino acids. With V trimmed by 2 bases and J by 0 bases, 14 bases remained unmatched. Per the germline V gene, CDR1 is MNHNS and CDR2 is SASEGT.

This clone showed up just a few times. This sequence joins TRBV27 and TRBJ2-2; no reliable D call. The CDR3 has 16 amino acids. V lost 3 bases to trimming and J lost 0 bases, with 11 bases between them. The V gene's germline CDR1 is MNHEY and CDR2 SMNVEV (reference sequence). This CDR3 reads CASSFFVLPNTGELFF. CDR3 DNA: TGTGCCAGCAGTTTTTTTGTACTCCCGAACACCGGGGAGCTGTTTTTT.

The chain has TRBV4-1 and TRBJ2-5; 11 bases are shared with TRBD2. Germline-derived CDR1 and CDR2 are MGHRA and YSYEKL. The CDR3 contains 20 residues. V lost 3 bases, J lost 2 bases, and 17 bases stayed unmatched. This CDR3 is CASSHVGLAGGPIKQETQYF. For the CDR3, the DNA is TGCGCCAGCAGCCATGTCGGGCTAGCGGGGGGCCCTATAAAGCAAGAGACCCAGTACTTC.

The V and J genes are TRBV9 and TRBJ1-5; 7 nucleotides align to TRBD1. V gave up 0 bases and J gave up 6 bases; unmatched junction bases: 3. CDR1 and CDR2 from the germline V gene are SGDLS and YYNGEE. The CDR3 extends over 14 amino acids. CDR3 loop: CASSVAPGGQPQHF. CDR3 DNA: TGTGCCAGCAGCGTAGCCCCAGGGGGTCAGCCCCAGCATTTT.

V and J are TRBV14 and TRBJ1-6; D call uncertain. Trimming pared 0 bases from V and 7 bases from J, leaving 10 bases between. The CDR3 is made up of 15 amino acids. In germline, CDR1 is SGHDN, CDR2 FVKESK. The CDR3 spells CASSQDLPGNSPLHF. The DNA of the CDR3 is TGTGCCAGCAGCCAAGATCTGCCAGGCAATTCACCCCTCCACTTT.

The chain is built from TRBV7-9 and TRBJ1-1; 7 bases are a match to TRBD1. The V gene end was trimmed by 5 bases and the J gene end by 3 bases; junction bases not matched to a gene: 6. Germline-derived CDR1 and CDR2 are SEHNR and FQNEAQ (reference sequence). The CDR3 extends over 14 amino acids. The CDR3 nucleotides read TGTGCCAGCAGCGGAAGGGACAGCGACACTGAAGCTTTCTTT. Translated, it gives CASSGRDSDTEAFF.

The chain is built from TRBV7-6 and TRBJ1-4; 8 positions match TRBD1. V dropped 1 base and J dropped 5; count of bases not matched to a gene: 0. Germline V lookup: CDR1 SGHVS, CDR2 FNYEAQ. This CDR3 is built from 14 residues. The CDR3 DNA reads as TGTGCCAGCAGCTTAGGACAGGGGAATGAAAAACTGTTTTTT. It yields the protein CASSLGQGNEKLFF.

This clone was seen just once. The chain joins TRBV12-5 to TRBJ1-5, with 8 bases identical to TRBD1. There are 15 residues in the CDR3. V was clipped by 6 bases and J by 6 bases; unmatched bases: 10. Germline CDR1 and CDR2: LGHNT and FRNRAP. The CDR3 nucleotides are TGTGCTAGTGGCAAACAGGGGGACCGCGTTCAGCCCCAGCATTTT. Protein product: CASGKQGDRVQPQHF. Combining the CDR3 with reference TRBV12-5 and TRBJ1-5 gives the whole variable domain DARVTQTPRHKVTEMGQEVTMRCQPILGHNTVFWYRQTMMQGLELLAYFRNRAPLDDSGMPKDRFSAEMPDATLATLKIQPSEPRDSAVYFCASGKQGDRVQPQHFGDGTRLSIL.

This chain links TRBV9 with TRBJ2-5; weak D call: TRBD2 (6 bases). Germline CDR1 is SGDLS and CDR2 is YYNGEE. This CDR3 comprises 14 residues. V gave up 2 bases and J gave up 4 bases, with 12 bases separating them. DNA for the CDR3: TGTGCCAGCAGCGTCCGGCTGGGGGGAGAGACCCAGTACTTC. It specifies CASSVRLGGETQYF.